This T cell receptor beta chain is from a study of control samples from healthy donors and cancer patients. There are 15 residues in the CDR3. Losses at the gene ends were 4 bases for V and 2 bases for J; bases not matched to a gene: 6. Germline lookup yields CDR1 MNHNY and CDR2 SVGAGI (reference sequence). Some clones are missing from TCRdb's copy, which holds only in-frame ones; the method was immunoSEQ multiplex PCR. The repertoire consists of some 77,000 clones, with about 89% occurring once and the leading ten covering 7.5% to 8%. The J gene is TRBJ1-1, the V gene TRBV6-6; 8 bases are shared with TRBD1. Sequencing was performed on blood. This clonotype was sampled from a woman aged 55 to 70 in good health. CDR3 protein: CASSWGQAHNTEAFF. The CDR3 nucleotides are TGTGCCAGCAGTTGGGGACAGGCCCACAACACTGAAGCTTTCTTT.